This entry concerns a single T cell receptor beta chain. This may come from a read error, since a much larger clone is one base off. Since no conserved phenylalanine or tryptophan closes the CDR3, a read error is the likely cause. Healthy control participants comprised blood bank volunteers in Maryland, USA. The unsorted libraries were generated from a total of 2 million PBMCs, which had been stored in RNAlater at -80 C. One entry per CDR3 protein, called by TCRdb with MiXCR from the 5' RACE reads. The sample shows 55,000 to 70,000 distinct CDR3 sequences, roughly an eighth of them seen only once. The data originate from a study of neurological immune-mediated disorders. The length of the CDR3 is 15 residues. Germline V gene data show CDR1 as SGHRS and CDR2 as YFSETQ. Trimming removed 1 base from V and 7 bases from J; junction bases left unmatched: 6.

This sequence joins TRBV5-1 and TRBJ1-2; TRBD1 agrees at 11 bases. Sequencing used PBMCs. The TCR comes from a man between 60 and 75 years old in good health. DNA of the CDR3: TGCGCCAGCAGCTTGACTGCAGGGACAGGGGGTGGCTACACCATC. It yields the protein CASSLTAGTGGGYTI.